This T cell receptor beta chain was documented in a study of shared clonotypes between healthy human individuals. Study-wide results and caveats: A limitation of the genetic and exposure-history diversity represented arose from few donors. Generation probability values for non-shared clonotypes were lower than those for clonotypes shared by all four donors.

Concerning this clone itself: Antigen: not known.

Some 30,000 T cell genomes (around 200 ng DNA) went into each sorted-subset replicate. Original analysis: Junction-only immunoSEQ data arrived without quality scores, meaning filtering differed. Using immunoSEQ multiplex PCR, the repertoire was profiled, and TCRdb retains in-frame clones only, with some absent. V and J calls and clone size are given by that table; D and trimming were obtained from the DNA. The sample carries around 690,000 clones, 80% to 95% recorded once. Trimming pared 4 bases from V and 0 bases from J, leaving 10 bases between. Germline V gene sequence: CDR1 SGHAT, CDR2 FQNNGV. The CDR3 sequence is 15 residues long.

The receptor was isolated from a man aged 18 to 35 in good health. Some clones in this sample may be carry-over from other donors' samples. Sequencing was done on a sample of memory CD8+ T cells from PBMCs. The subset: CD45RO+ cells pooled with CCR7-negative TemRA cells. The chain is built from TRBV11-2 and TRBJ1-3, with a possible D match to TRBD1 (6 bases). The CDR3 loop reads CASSSYRDSGNTIYF. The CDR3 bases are TGTGCCAGCAGCTCCTACAGGGACTCTGGAAACACCATATATTTT.